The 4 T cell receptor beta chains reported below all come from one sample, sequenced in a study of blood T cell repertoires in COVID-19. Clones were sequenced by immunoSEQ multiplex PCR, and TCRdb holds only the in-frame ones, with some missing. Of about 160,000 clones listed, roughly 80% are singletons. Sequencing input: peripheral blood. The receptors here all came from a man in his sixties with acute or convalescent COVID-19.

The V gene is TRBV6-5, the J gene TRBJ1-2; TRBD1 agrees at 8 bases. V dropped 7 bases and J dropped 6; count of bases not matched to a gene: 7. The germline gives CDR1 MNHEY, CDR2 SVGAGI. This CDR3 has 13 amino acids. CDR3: CASTSGQGDGYTF. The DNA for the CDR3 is TGTGCCAGCACCTCCGGACAGGGAGATGGCTACACCTTC.

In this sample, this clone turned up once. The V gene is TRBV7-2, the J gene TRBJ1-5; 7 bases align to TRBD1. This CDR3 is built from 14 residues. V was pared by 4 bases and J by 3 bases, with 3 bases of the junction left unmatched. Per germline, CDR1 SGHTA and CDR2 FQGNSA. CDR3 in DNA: TGTGCCAGCAGCTCCACAGGGGACAATCAGCCCCAGCATTTT. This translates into CASSSTGDNQPQHF.

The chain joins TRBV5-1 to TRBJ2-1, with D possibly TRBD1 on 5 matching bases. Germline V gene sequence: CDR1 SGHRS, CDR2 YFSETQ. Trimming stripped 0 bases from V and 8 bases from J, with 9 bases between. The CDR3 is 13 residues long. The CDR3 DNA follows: TGCGCCAGCAGCTTGGCTGACAGCGATGAGCAGTTCTTC. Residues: CASSLADSDEQFF.

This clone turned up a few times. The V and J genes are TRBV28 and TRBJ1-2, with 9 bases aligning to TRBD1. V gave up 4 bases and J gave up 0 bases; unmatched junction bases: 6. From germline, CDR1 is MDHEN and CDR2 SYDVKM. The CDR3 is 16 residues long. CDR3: CASSSWGQGANYGYTF. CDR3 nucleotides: TGTGCCAGCAGTTCATGGGGACAGGGCGCTAACTATGGCTACACCTTC.